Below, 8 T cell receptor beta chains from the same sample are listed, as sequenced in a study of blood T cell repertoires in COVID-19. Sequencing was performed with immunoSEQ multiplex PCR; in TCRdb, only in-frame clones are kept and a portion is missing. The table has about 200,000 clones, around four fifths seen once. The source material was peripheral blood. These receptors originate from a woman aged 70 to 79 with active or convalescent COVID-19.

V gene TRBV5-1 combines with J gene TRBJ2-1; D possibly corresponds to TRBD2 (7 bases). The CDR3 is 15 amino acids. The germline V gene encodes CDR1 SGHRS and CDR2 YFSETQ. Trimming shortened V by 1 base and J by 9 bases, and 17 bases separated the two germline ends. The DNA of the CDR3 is TGCGCCAGCAGCTTGCAGGGGTTGGGGGAGGGTGAGCAGTTCTTC. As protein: CASSLQGLGEGEQFF.

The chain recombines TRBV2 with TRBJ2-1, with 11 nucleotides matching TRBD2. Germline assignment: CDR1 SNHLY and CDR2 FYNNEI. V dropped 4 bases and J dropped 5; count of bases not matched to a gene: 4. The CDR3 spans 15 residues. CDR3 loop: CASSGATSGNNEQFF. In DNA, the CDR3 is TGTGCCAGCAGTGGGGCGACTAGCGGGAACAATGAGCAGTTCTTC.

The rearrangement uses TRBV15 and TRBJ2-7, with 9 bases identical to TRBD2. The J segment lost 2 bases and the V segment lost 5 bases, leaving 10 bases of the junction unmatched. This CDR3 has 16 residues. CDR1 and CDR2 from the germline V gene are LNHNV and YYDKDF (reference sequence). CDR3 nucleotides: TGTGCCACCAGCCGGGTAATCCTAGCGGGACCCTACGAGCAGTACTTC. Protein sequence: CATSRVILAGPYEQYF.

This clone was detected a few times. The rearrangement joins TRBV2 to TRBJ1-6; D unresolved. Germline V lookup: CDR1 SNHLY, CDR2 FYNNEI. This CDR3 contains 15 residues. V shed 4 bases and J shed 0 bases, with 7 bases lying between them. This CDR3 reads CASSGWSSYNSPLHF. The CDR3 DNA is TGTGCCAGCAGTGGGTGGAGCTCCTATAATTCACCCCTCCACTTT.

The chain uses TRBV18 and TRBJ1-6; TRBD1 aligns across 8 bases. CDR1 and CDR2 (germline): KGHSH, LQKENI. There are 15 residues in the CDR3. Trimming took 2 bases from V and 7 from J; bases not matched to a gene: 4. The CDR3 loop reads CASSPGQGPNSPLHF. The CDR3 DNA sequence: TGTGCCAGCTCACCAGGACAGGGCCCCAATTCACCCCTCCACTTT.

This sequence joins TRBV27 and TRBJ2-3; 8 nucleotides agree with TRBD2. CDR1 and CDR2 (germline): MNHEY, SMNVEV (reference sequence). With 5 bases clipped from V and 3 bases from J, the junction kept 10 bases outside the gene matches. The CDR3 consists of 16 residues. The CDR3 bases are TGTGCCAGCAGTCCCACGGGGGGGAGTTATACAGATACGCAGTATTTT. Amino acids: CASSPTGGSYTDTQYF.

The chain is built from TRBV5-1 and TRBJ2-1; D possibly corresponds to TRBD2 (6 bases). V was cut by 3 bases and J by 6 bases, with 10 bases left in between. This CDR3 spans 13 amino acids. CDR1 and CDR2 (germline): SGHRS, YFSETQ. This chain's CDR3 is CASSSTSSNEQFF. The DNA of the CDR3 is TGCGCCAGCAGCTCAACTAGCAGCAATGAGCAGTTCTTC.

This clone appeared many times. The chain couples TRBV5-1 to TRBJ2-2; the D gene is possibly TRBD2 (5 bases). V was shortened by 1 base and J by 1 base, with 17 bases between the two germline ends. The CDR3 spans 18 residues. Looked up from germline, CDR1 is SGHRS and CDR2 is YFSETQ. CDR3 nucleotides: TGCGCCAGCAGCTTGAGGGCACGGGCTAGCCTGAACACCGGGGAGCTGTTTTTT. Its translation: CASSLRARASLNTGELFF.